This entry concerns a single TCR beta chain. Its antigen remains unidentified. This sample is part of a study of cytomegalovirus exposure and HLA in healthy donors. Overall study findings and caveats: Several of the most significant clusters were apparently associated with common viral pathogens in a later analysis. Prior analysis indicated that the majority of TCR beta V segments exhibited productivity approximately 90% or approximately 30% of the time. Later analysis placed DRB1 highest and HLA-C lowest in TCR association rates, which differed by HLA locus.

Amplification used 60 Vbeta primers and 13 Jbeta primers. Here immunoSEQ multiplex PCR was the method, and the copy in TCRdb shows in-frame clones only, minus some. The sample consists of 150,000 to 200,000 clones, about 75% of them appearing once. V was pared by 5 bases and J by 1 base, with 5 bases of the junction left unmatched. This CDR3 comprises 15 residues. The germline V gene encodes CDR1 SGHVS and CDR2 FQNEAQ. The rearrangement uses TRBV7-8 and TRBJ2-3; TRBD2 aligns across 8 bases. The source material was PBMCs. The sequence came from a female donor in good health and CMV-seronegative. The CDR3 region has the DNA TGTGCCAGCAGCCTCGGACTAGCCGGCACAGATACGCAGTATTTT. Translated: CASSLGLAGTDTQYF.